Included here is one T cell receptor (beta chain) sequence, with context. The junction departs from the called germline gene at one end, perhaps through a read error. This specimen belongs to a study of technical replicates of blood from a few donors. Data came from immunoSEQ multiplex PCR; TCRdb stores just in-frame clones and leaves some out. The sample contains more than 65,000 clones, around 90% of which appear only once. Germline V gene lookup returns CDR1 MNHEY and CDR2 SMNVEV (reference sequence). The CDR3 contains 12 residues. The chain is built from TRBV27 and TRBJ2-1; no clear D. The sequenced sample was T cells isolated from PBMCs. This TCR derives from a human donor in good health. This chain's CDR3 is CASSVSYNEQFF. For the CDR3, the DNA is TGTGCCAGCAGTGTATCCTACAATGAGCAGTTCTTC.